This TCR beta chain emerged from a study of T cells in Graves' hyperthyroidism and ophthalmopathy (dated by TCRdb to about 2019). At the level of the whole study: Peripheral blood was sampled at the time of initial diagnosis, prior to any treatment. To identify TCR V-J signatures that set the groups apart, the researchers used a discovery cohort of approximately 98 patients, made up of fewer than 50 with Graves' ophthalmopathy and some 55 with stable Graves' hyperthyroidism. For training and testing, the 95 to 100 patients in the discovery cohort were randomly divided in a 7:3 ratio. In roughly six Graves' hyperthyroidism patients, the study also compared T-cell repertoires from thyroid tissue with T-cell repertoires from blood. An independent validation cohort of fewer than 20 hyperthyroidism patients and 17 patients who later progressed to ophthalmopathy tested prospective prediction of ophthalmopathy. According to the paper, TCR Vbeta CDR3 sequencing was carried out on 135 peripheral blood samples, which came from over 40 ophthalmopathy, some 73 hyperthyroidism and roughly 17 progressor patients. Following sampling, methimazole starting at 30 mg daily was given to hyperthyroidism patients, and high-dose intravenous methylprednisolone was given to ophthalmopathy patients.

The paper's findings and limits, for the study overall: During validation, the model predicted progression to ophthalmopathy a median of roughly 7.1 months ahead of onset, with 60% to 71% sensitivity and 72% to 85% specificity. Most expanded thyroid clonotypes (frequency above 0.001) were also detected in blood, a finding suggesting that blood repertoires may reflect thyroid immune responses. Sample size was not statistically predetermined, and blinding of investigators to group allocation was not performed. A 13 V-J signature model separated ophthalmopathy from stable hyperthyroidism, with roughly 88% sensitivity and 81% to 83% specificity in cross-validation and 80%/75% in testing.

The TCR beta CDR3 regions were amplified from RNA transcripts. The TCR CDR3 was subjected to a first round of RT-PCR using the HTBI primer set and the Qiagen OneStep RT-PCR kit. The libraries were constructed in a second round of multiplex PCR and then size-selected and purified. The libraries were sequenced on an Illumina HiSeq2000 using paired-end 100 bp reads. The original pipeline was this. SOAPnuke was used to process the raw data, removing reads that contained adapters or uncalled bases, had a mean Phred below 15, or lacked an exact match to the constant primer or identifier. COPE v1.2.5 was used to merge high-quality paired reads, and clonotypes were defined as unique nucleotide sequences. MiTCR v1.1 was used to align clonotypes to the IMGT TRBV, TRBD and TRBJ reference segments. Analysis was restricted to V-J combinations with a frequency above 0.0001, which covered roughly 99% of repertoires. A TCS score was defined as the ratio between F50 (clonal expansion) and ExV (chaos), using BLOSUM62-based TCRdist between CDR3 peptides within each V-J. Welch's t-statistics and random forest reduced 514 V-J features to 13, which were used in a naive Bayes classifier (R e1071). TCRdb reanalyzed the raw reads on its own, using fastp at Q25 for trimming and MiXCR for clone calling, and kept in-frame beta chains. A single entry per CDR3 protein holds the most common genes and DNA from its merged rows. The V and J calls, along with clone size, are taken from TCRdb and not from the paper's own processing. The sample data list hundreds of thousands of distinct CDR3 sequences, and 20% to 25% of these were observed just once. The ten biggest clones cover over 30% of the sample.

As for this clonotype: Its antigen is not yet known. Base qualities are not recorded, but no much larger clone differs from it by a single base.

Ophthalmopathy patients had moderately to severely active disease, with a Clinical Activity Score of 3 or more, a NOSPECS grade of 4 or more, and a disease duration of less than 3 months. Patients with uncontrolled infections, other autoimmune diseases, pregnancy or lactation were excluded. Clinical symptoms, serum thyroxine and TRAb, thyroid ultrasound, and orbital computed tomography formed the basis for the diagnoses. PBMCs were separated from roughly 9.6 ml of fresh peripheral blood using Ficoll-Paque density gradient centrifugation. Total RNA was extracted with Trizol reagent, and quality was checked on an Agilent 2100 Bioanalyzer. Including cysteine and phenylalanine, the CDR3 has 15 amino acids. Solely the CDR3 DNA is kept, with 45 bases framed from the first base. Ends trimmed: V by 4 bases, J by 8 bases; bases unmatched to a gene: 8.

This chain is built from TRBV12-3 or TRBV12-4 and TRBJ2-3, with 11 central nucleotides matching TRBD2. Sequencing input: blood. The source is a man between 25 and 39 years old with Graves' ophthalmopathy. The nucleotide sequence reads as follows: TGTGCCAGCAGTTCCCTAGCGGGAGGTGCTCGTACGCAGTATTTT. It translates as CASSSLAGGARTQYF.